The 32 T cell receptor beta chains below all came from one sample that was sequenced in a study of blood T cell repertoires in COVID-19. TCRdb keeps only in-frame clones here, not all; method: immunoSEQ multiplex PCR. The data hold roughly 300,000 clones, with approximately 85% observed a single time. Material for sequencing was peripheral blood. The receptors come from a human donor in a cohort sampled during active COVID-19.

The sample holds a few counts of this clone. V gene TRBV6-5 combines with J gene TRBJ2-3; 7 bases align to TRBD2. The CDR3 extends over 14 amino acids. Germline V gives CDR1 MNHEY, CDR2 SVGAGI. The V and J ends lost 0 bases and 4 bases, in that order; junction bases with no gene match: 1. This CDR3 is CASSYSGGADTQYF. CDR3 in DNA: TGTGCCAGCAGTTACTCGGGGGGGGCAGATACGCAGTATTTT.

V usage is TRBV19 and J usage is TRBJ1-1; 8 nucleotides match TRBD1. This CDR3 has 14 amino acids. CDR1 LNHDA and CDR2 SQIVND come from the germline V gene (reference sequence). V shed 5 bases and J 5 bases; nucleotides not matched to a gene: 7. CDR3 residues: CASSLWQGATEAFF. CDR3 sequence (DNA): TGTGCCAGTAGTCTTTGGCAGGGGGCTACTGAAGCTTTCTTT. Together with reference TRBV19 and TRBJ1-1, the CDR3 gives the full variable domain: DGGITQSPKYLFRKEGQNVTLSCEQNLNHDAMYWYRQDPGQGLRLIYYSQIVNDFQKGDIAEGYSVSREKKESFPLTVTSAQKNPTAFYLCASSLWQGATEAFFGQGTRLTVV.

This clone has more than one count but fewer than ten. This chain connects TRBV27 to TRBJ1-2; no reliable D call. CDR1 and CDR2 (germline): MNHEY, SMNVEV (reference sequence). Trimming pared 0 bases from V and 6 bases from J, leaving 11 bases between. The CDR3 consists of 14 residues. The chain's CDR3 is CASSLSLVGHGYTF. In nucleotides, the CDR3 is TGTGCCAGCAGTTTATCGCTGGTGGGCCATGGCTACACCTTC.

The chain carries TRBV11-2 and TRBJ1-2; D remains unclear. This CDR3 is 13 amino acids long. Looked up from germline, CDR1 is SGHAT and CDR2 is FQNNGV. The V end was cut by 6 bases, the J end by 0 bases, with 8 bases between. In nucleotides, the CDR3 is TGTGCCAGCAGTACTCTAGCTAACTATGGCTACACCTTC. Its translation: CASSTLANYGYTF.

This chain joins TRBV7-2 and TRBJ1-4; a weak D match, TRBD1 (5 bases). The CDR3 totals 14 residues. Germline CDR1 is SGHTA and CDR2 is FQGNSA. Deletions cut 3 bases from V and 8 bases from J, with 13 bases between. CDR3 residues: CASSFNRGEEKLFF. The CDR3 nucleotides read TGTGCCAGCAGCTTTAATCGGGGGGAGGAAAAACTGTTTTTT. The whole variable domain, remainder taken from reference TRBV7-2 and TRBJ1-4, is GAGVSQSPSNKVTEKGKDVELRCDPISGHTALYWYRQSLGQGLEFLIYFQGNSAPDKSGLPSDRFSAERTGGSVSTLTIQRTQQEDSAVYLCASSFNRGEEKLFFGSGTQLSVL.

The rearrangement links TRBV5-6 to TRBJ2-7, with TRBD1 matching over 8 bases. The CDR3 has 16 amino acids. Germline V gene sequence: CDR1 SGHDT, CDR2 YYEEEE. J gave up 3 bases and V 0 bases, and 8 bases lay outside the gene matches. The CDR3 here is CASSLAFRDRFYEQYF. The CDR3 DNA reads as TGTGCCAGCAGCTTGGCCTTCCGGGACAGGTTCTACGAGCAGTACTTC. Full variable domain (outside the CDR3, taken from reference TRBV5-6 and TRBJ2-7): DAGVTQSPTHLIKTRGQQVTLRCSPKSGHDTVSWYQQALGQGPQFIFQYYEEEERQRGNFPDRFSGHQFPNYSSELNVNALLLGDSALYLCASSLAFRDRFYEQYFGPGTRLTVT.

The rearrangement joins TRBV14 to TRBJ2-1, with 12 bases identical to TRBD2. This CDR3 contains 17 residues. Germline V gene lookup returns CDR1 SGHDN and CDR2 FVKESK. J lost 6 bases, V lost 0 bases, and 6 bases had no gene match. Here the CDR3 reads CASSQDRRTSGVNEQFF. The CDR3 DNA reads TGTGCCAGCAGCCAAGATCGTCGGACTAGCGGGGTCAATGAGCAGTTCTTC.

Concerning this clone itself: A much larger clone is a single base away; this may be a read error. This chain uses TRBV7-9 with TRBJ2-7; D is unresolved. Germline V gene data show CDR1 as SEHNR and CDR2 as FQNEAQ (reference sequence). The V gene lost 5 bases and the J gene lost 1 base, with 3 bases spanning the gap. This CDR3 contains 11 residues. The CDR3: CASSLSYEQYF. CDR3 bases: TGTGCCAGCAGCCTATCCTACGAGCAGTACTTC.

The chain combines TRBV14 with TRBJ2-7; 9 positions match TRBD2. CDR3 length: 16 residues. The V gene end was trimmed by 0 bases and the J gene end by 3 bases; junction bases not matched to a gene: 6. Germline-derived CDR1 and CDR2 are SGHDN and FVKESK. The CDR3 sequence is CASSQEKRGDRYEQYF. The DNA of the CDR3 is TGTGCCAGCAGCCAAGAGAAGCGGGGGGACCGCTACGAGCAGTACTTC.

The chain joins TRBV7-9 to TRBJ2-1; maybe TRBD2 (5 bases). The CDR3 totals 14 residues. V was clipped by 4 bases and J by 6 bases, with 13 bases between them. Germline V gene data show CDR1 as SEHNR and CDR2 as FQNEAQ (reference sequence). The CDR3, as DNA: TGTGCCAGCAGCTACGATATAGCGTTCAATGAGCAGTTCTTC. Translating gives CASSYDIAFNEQFF.

This clone was seen once. The V gene is TRBV7-9, the J gene TRBJ2-7; D is unclear. V dropped 5 bases and J dropped 0 bases, with 26 bases sitting between them. Per germline, CDR1 SEHNR and CDR2 FQNEAQ (reference sequence). The CDR3 has 19 amino acids. The CDR3 region is CASSNTFLPSGKTSYEQYF. The CDR3 DNA sequence: TGTGCCAGCAGCAACACTTTTTTGCCTTCGGGTAAGACCTCCTACGAGCAGTACTTC. The variable domain in full, completed from reference TRBV7-9 and TRBJ2-7, reads DTGVSQNPRHKITKRGQNVTFRCDPISEHNRLYWYRQTLGQGPEFLTYFQNEAQLEKSRLLSDRFSAERPKGSFSTLEIQRTEQGDSAMYLCASSNTFLPSGKTSYEQYFGPGTRLTVT.

The chain recombines TRBV7-3 with TRBJ2-2, with a tentative D call TRBD1 (6 bases). This CDR3 is built from 13 residues. Germline V CDR1 and CDR2: SGHTA, FQGTGA. V was shortened by 10 bases and J by 5 bases, with 14 bases between the two germline ends. This CDR3 reads CATRQDLTGELFF. For the CDR3, the DNA is TGTGCCACAAGACAGGACTTGACCGGGGAGCTGTTTTTT.

This chain uses TRBV11-3 with TRBJ2-7, with 8 bases fitting TRBD1. J was trimmed by 2 bases and V by 5 bases; bases with no gene match: 8. Germline CDR1 SGHNT, CDR2 YENEEA. CDR3 size: 15 residues. The CDR3 nucleotides read TGTGCCAGCAGCCAAGAACAGGGGGGAGCCTACGAGCAGTACTTC. This codes for CASSQEQGGAYEQYF.

This clone was counted once. This chain links TRBV5-6 with TRBJ1-2; the match to TRBD1 covers 7 bases. Trimming took 3 bases from V and 5 from J; bases not matched to a gene: 1. The germline CDR1 and CDR2 sequences are SGHDT and YYEEEE. This CDR3 contains 12 residues. The CDR3 bases are TGTGCCAGCAGCTCGACAGGGTATGGCTACACCTTC. This codes for CASSSTGYGYTF.

This chain uses TRBV2 with TRBJ2-1; D may be TRBD2 (6 bases). V was pared by 8 bases and J by 10 bases, with 12 bases between. Germline V CDR1 and CDR2: SNHLY, FYNNEI. The CDR3 is made up of 11 amino acids. CDR3 coding DNA: TGTGCCAGCTTGCGGGATGGGGAGCAGTTCTTC. The encoded protein is CASLRDGEQFF.

V usage is TRBV1 and J usage is TRBJ1-5; the table gives TRBD1 as D, unverified against the DNA. TRBV1 is listed as a pseudogene. This CDR3 has 19 amino acids. This CDR3 reads CTSSHRQGGKRLSNQPQHF. As DNA, the CDR3 is TGCACCAGCAGCCACAGACAGGGGGGAAAGAGGCTTAGCAATCAGCCCCAGCATTTT.

The V and J genes are TRBV6-5 and TRBJ2-2; 9 nucleotides line up with TRBD1. The CDR3 is made up of 14 amino acids. Germline CDR1 is MNHEY and CDR2 is SVGAGI. V lost 7 bases and J lost 4; bases outside the gene matches: 4. The CDR3: CASNRDRATGELFF. The CDR3 DNA follows: TGTGCCAGCAACCGGGACAGGGCCACCGGGGAGCTGTTTTTT.

The J gene is TRBJ1-5, the V gene TRBV19; TRBD1 matches 9 bases. The length of the CDR3 is 14 residues. Germline assignment: CDR1 LNHDA and CDR2 SQIVND (reference sequence). The junction had 6 bases not matched to a gene; V was cut back by 5 bases and J by 7 bases. The CDR3 coding sequence is TGTGCCAGTAGTTCCGGACAGGGGCGGCAGCCCCAGCATTTT. Translated, it gives CASSSGQGRQPQHF.

This rearrangement joins TRBV18 to TRBJ2-2; no reliable D call. The CDR3 length is 16 residues. Germline assignment: CDR1 KGHSH and CDR2 LQKENI. V shed 4 bases and J shed 5 bases, with 17 bases lying between them. CDR3 protein: CASSLSGFPRTGELFF. CDR3 bases: TGTGCCAGCTCACTATCCGGGTTCCCGAGAACCGGGGAGCTGTTTTTT.

Worth noting for this clone: The same CDR3 is also encoded by other DNA sequences in this sample. This chain links TRBV5-1 with TRBJ1-1; possible D gene TRBD1, 5 bases. The CDR3 has 14 residues. V was clipped by 0 bases and J by 3 bases, with 9 bases between them. Looked up from germline, CDR1 is SGHRS and CDR2 is YFSETQ. CDR3 amino acids: CASSLGQTYTEAFF. In DNA, the CDR3 is TGCGCCAGCAGCTTGGGACAGACCTACACTGAAGCTTTCTTT.

The V gene is TRBV2, the J gene TRBJ2-7, with TRBD2 identical over 10 bases. J lost 3 bases, V lost 6 bases, and 14 bases had no gene match. The CDR3 spans 17 residues. The germline V gene encodes CDR1 SNHLY and CDR2 FYNNEI. In DNA, the CDR3 is TGTGCCAGCAGCTTGACGCCCGGACTAGCGGTACACTACGAGCAGTACTTC. Translating it yields CASSLTPGLAVHYEQYF.

The rearrangement links TRBV2 to TRBJ2-2; 8 bases agree with TRBD1. CDR3 length: 15 amino acids. J gave up 0 bases and V 7 bases, and 4 bases lay outside the gene matches. Germline CDR1 reads SNHLY; CDR2 reads FYNNEI. The CDR3 sequence is CASNSDRANTGELFF. The CDR3 DNA sequence: TGTGCCAGCAACTCGGACAGGGCGAACACCGGGGAGCTGTTTTTT.

The chain has TRBV27 and TRBJ2-7, with D unclear. This CDR3 contains 14 residues. Per germline, CDR1 MNHEY and CDR2 SMNVEV (reference sequence). The V end was cut by 5 bases, the J end by 3 bases, with 14 bases between. CDR3 bases: TGTGCCAGCAGTCTACTCTTTCGGTTCTACGAGCAGTACTTC. Amino acid sequence: CASSLLFRFYEQYF.

The V gene is TRBV6-5, the J gene TRBJ1-1, with D perhaps matching TRBD1 (6 bases). Germline CDR1 reads MNHEY; CDR2 reads SVGAGI. Trimming stripped 6 bases from V and 0 bases from J, with 14 bases between. The CDR3 contains 15 residues. Here the CDR3 DNA reads TGTGCCAGCAGCAGGGACACACTCCTGAACACTGAAGCTTTCTTT. Translating it yields CASSRDTLLNTEAFF.

The rearrangement uses TRBV5-1 and TRBJ2-5; tentative D call: TRBD2 (6 bases). CDR1 and CDR2 (germline): SGHRS, YFSETQ. V was cut by 4 bases and J by 5 bases, with 21 bases left in between. This CDR3 spans 16 amino acids. Here the CDR3 reads CASSPGTDLGGETQYF. In DNA form, the CDR3 reads TGCGCCAGCAGCCCGGGGACCGACCTAGGAGGGGAGACCCAGTACTTC.

This chain connects TRBV7-3 to TRBJ2-1, with a tentative D call TRBD2 (7 bases). Deletions cut 5 bases from V and 2 bases from J, with 16 bases between. Germline CDR1 reads SGHTA; CDR2 reads FQGTGA. The CDR3 totals 16 residues. CDR3: CASSVRAGAAYNEQFF. In DNA, the CDR3 is TGTGCCAGCAGCGTACGGGCGGGGGCGGCCTACAATGAGCAGTTCTTC.

As to this clone: One end of the junction does not line up with germline, which may come from a read error. The CDR3 DNA reads as TGTGCCAGCAGCCAAGAACAGGGGTACGTGCAGTACTTC. This gives the protein CASSQEQGYVQYF. The V and J genes are TRBV14 and TRBJ2-7; 7 bases agree with TRBD1. This CDR3 contains 13 residues. Looked up from germline, CDR1 is SGHDN and CDR2 is FVKESK.

The J gene is TRBJ1-2, the V gene TRBV5-1; D may be TRBD1 (6 bases). V shed 6 bases and J shed 2 bases, with 8 bases lying between them. CDR1 and CDR2 (germline): SGHRS, YFSETQ. The CDR3 is 12 amino acids. The CDR3 region has the DNA TGCGCCAGCAAGGGGGAAAACTATGGCTACACCTTC. Protein sequence: CASKGENYGYTF.

This sequence joins TRBV19 and TRBJ1-3; D ambiguous. Trimming stripped 0 bases from V and 0 bases from J, with 21 bases between. Germline V gene data show CDR1 as LNHDA and CDR2 as SQIVND (reference sequence). The CDR3 totals 20 residues. CDR3 DNA sequence: TGTGCCAGTAGTATAGATCGCCGAGGCACCACGGCGAACTCTGGAAACACCATATATTTT. This translates into CASSIDRRGTTANSGNTIYF.

CDR3 amino acids: CASSFLRYEQYF. CDR3 coding DNA: TGTGCCAGCAGCTTTTTGCGGTACGAGCAGTACTTC. The chain has TRBV11-2 and TRBJ2-7, with D unresolved. The CDR3 spans 12 residues. Looked up from germline, CDR1 is SGHAT and CDR2 is FQNNGV. V was clipped by 3 bases and J by 4 bases, with 7 bases between them.

The chain links TRBV6-1 to TRBJ1-4; 7 bases agree with TRBD1. V trimming: 3 bases; J trimming: 12 bases; junction bases outside the gene matches: 13. Looked up from germline, CDR1 is MNHNS and CDR2 is SASEGT. The CDR3 is 15 residues long. CDR3 protein: CASSDKGGPLVELFF. DNA for the CDR3: TGTGCCAGCAGTGATAAAGGGGGCCCTTTGGTGGAACTGTTTTTT.

The chain is built from TRBV5-1 and TRBJ2-1; D gene ambiguous. Germline values: CDR1 SGHRS, CDR2 YFSETQ. V lost 4 bases to trimming and J lost 2 bases, with 7 bases between them. The CDR3 loop spans 13 amino acids. CDR3 sequence: CASSQLAYNEQFF. Written as DNA, the CDR3 is TGCGCCAGCAGCCAATTAGCCTACAATGAGCAGTTCTTC.